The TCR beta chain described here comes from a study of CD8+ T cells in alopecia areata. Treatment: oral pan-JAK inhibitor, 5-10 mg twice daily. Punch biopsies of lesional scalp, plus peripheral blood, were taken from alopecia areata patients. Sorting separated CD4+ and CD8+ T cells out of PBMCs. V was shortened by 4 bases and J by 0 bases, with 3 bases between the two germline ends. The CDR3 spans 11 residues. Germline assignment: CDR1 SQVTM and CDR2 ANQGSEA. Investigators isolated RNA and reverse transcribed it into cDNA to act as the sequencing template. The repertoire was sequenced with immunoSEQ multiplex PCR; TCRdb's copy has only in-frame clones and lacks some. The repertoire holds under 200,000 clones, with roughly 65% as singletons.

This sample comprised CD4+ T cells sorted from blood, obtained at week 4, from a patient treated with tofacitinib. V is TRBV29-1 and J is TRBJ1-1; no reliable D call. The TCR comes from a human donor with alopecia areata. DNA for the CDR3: TGCAGCGTTGTGGTGAACACTGAAGCTTTCTTT. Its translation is CSVVVNTEAFF.